These 31 T cell receptor beta chains share one sample of origin, sequenced in a study of cytomegalovirus exposure and HLA in healthy donors. A multiplex PCR was run with 60 Vbeta primers and 13 Jbeta primers. Repertoires were generated with immunoSEQ multiplex PCR, while TCRdb's copy carries only in-frame clones and drops some. The sample consists of 150,000 to 200,000 clones, less than 85% of them appearing once. Specimen: PBMCs. The receptors stem from a boy aged 2 to 10 in good health and CMV-seronegative.

The V call is TRBV28, the J call TRBJ1-6, with D possibly TRBD1 on 6 matching bases. Germline-derived CDR1 and CDR2 are MDHEN and SYDVKM. The CDR3 consists of 15 residues. Trimming pared 4 bases from V and 7 bases from J, leaving 14 bases between. CDR3 bases: TGTGCCAGCAGTTCTCAAGGGGGGGGAAATTCACCCCTCCACTTT. Its translation: CASSSQGGGNSPLHF.

The gene calls are TRBV21-1 and TRBJ1-3; TRBD1 is taken as the D call from the table, unchecked against the DNA. TRBV21-1 is noted as a pseudogene. The CDR3 sequence is 19 residues long. The CDR3 DNA is TGTGCCAGCAGCAAAGGCTCTACCCGTAGCAGGGATGCAGGAAACACCATATATTTT. Residues: CASSKGSTRSRDAGNTIYF.

The CDR3 DNA reads as TGTGCCAGCAGCTTAGGACAGGGAAACACCATATATTTT. The encoded protein is CASSLGQGNTIYF. The chain employs TRBV11-2 and TRBJ1-3, with a weak D call TRBD1 (5 bases). The CDR3 sequence is 13 residues long. Germline V CDR1 and CDR2: SGHAT, FQNNGV. V gave up 1 base and J gave up 4 bases, with 5 bases separating them.

This clone appeared a single time. The V gene is TRBV7-9, the J gene TRBJ2-1; D perhaps matches TRBD2 (6 bases). This CDR3 spans 12 amino acids. Germline V gene data show CDR1 as SEHNR and CDR2 as FQNEAQ (reference sequence). Trimming took off 5 bases at V and 14 bases at J, with 16 bases between the two ends. CDR3 protein: CASSTGLRTEFF. CDR3 in DNA: TGTGCCAGCAGCACGGGACTCCGTACAGAGTTCTTC.

V is TRBV9 and J is TRBJ2-1; weak D call: TRBD1 (6 bases). CDR1 SGDLS and CDR2 YYNGEE come from the germline V gene. V lost 5 bases to trimming and J lost 3 bases, with 15 bases between them. This CDR3 has 15 amino acids. CDR3 nucleotides: TGTGCCAGCAGTGGAACAGGGTTGGTCTACAATGAGCAGTTCTTC. This encodes CASSGTGLVYNEQFF. Combining the CDR3 with reference TRBV9 and TRBJ2-1 gives the whole variable domain DSGVTQTPKHLITATGQRVTLRCSPRSGDLSVYWYQQSLDQGLQFLIQYYNGEERAKGNILERFSAQQFPDLHSELNLSSLELGDSALYFCASSGTGLVYNEQFFGPGTRLTVL.

The chain carries TRBV5-1 and TRBJ2-5, with 11 positions matching TRBD2. TRBJ2-7 explains the end of the DNA better; the J call may be wrong. From germline, CDR1 is SGHRS and CDR2 YFSETQ. The length of the CDR3 is 16 residues. CDR3 amino acids: CASSLDLTSGTYEQYF. In DNA form, the CDR3 reads TGCGCCAGCAGCTTGGATTTGACTAGCGGGACCTACGAGCAGTACTTC.

The chain recombines TRBV9 with TRBJ2-3, with D possibly being TRBD2 (6 bases). Germline V gene sequence: CDR1 SGDLS, CDR2 YYNGEE. The CDR3 contains 13 residues. Trimming removed 0 bases from V and 6 bases from J, with 8 bases in between. The CDR3 loop is CASSVGSGDTQYF. The CDR3, as DNA: TGTGCCAGCAGCGTAGGGAGCGGGGATACGCAGTATTTT.

J is TRBJ2-4 and V is TRBV6-1; D might be TRBD2 (5 bases). V gave up 1 base and J gave up 2 bases, with 12 bases separating them. The V gene's germline CDR1 is MNHNS and CDR2 SASEGT. The CDR3 extends over 16 amino acids. CDR3 coding DNA: TGTGCCAGCAGTGAAGAAGGAGAGGGCTCCAAAAACATTCAGTACTTC. Residues: CASSEEGEGSKNIQYF.

The V and J genes are TRBV6-1 and TRBJ1-6; D is undetermined. Trimming took off 1 base at V and 1 base at J, with 11 bases between the two ends. Per the germline V gene, CDR1 is MNHNS and CDR2 is SASEGT. The CDR3 totals 17 residues. CDR3 coding DNA: TGTGCCAGCAGTGAAGTCGGGGTGGGGTCCTATAATTCACCCCTCCACTTT. This translates into CASSEVGVGSYNSPLHF.

The chain joins TRBV4-1 to TRBJ2-7, with D perhaps TRBD2 (6 bases). With 0 bases removed from V and 4 bases from J, the gap between germline ends came to 16 bases. The length of the CDR3 is 16 residues. Germline lookup yields CDR1 MGHRA and CDR2 YSYEKL. Here the CDR3 reads CASSQEGGGLAYEQYV. DNA of the CDR3: TGCGCCAGCAGCCAAGAAGGCGGAGGCCTAGCGTACGAGCAGTACGTC.

The chain combines TRBV5-1 with TRBJ1-6; 7 bases align to TRBD1. Germline lookup yields CDR1 SGHRS and CDR2 YFSETQ. The V segment lost 4 bases and the J segment 5 bases; nucleotides outside the gene matches: 6. The CDR3 is made up of 15 amino acids. The CDR3 loop is CASSKGADHNSPLHF. DNA of the CDR3: TGCGCCAGCAGCAAGGGGGCAGACCATAATTCACCCCTCCACTTT.

The V call is TRBV19, the J call TRBJ2-6; D call uncertain. There are 15 residues in the CDR3. Germline loops: CDR1 LNHDA, CDR2 SQIVND (reference sequence). Trimming cost V 5 bases and J 1 base, with 9 bases left between them. The CDR3 DNA reads TGTGCCAGTAGTGCCGCCAGATCTGGGGCCAACGTCCTGACTTTC. Its protein product is CASSAARSGANVLTF. Using reference TRBV19 and TRBJ2-6 for the parts outside the CDR3, the full variable domain is DGGITQSPKYLFRKEGQNVTLSCEQNLNHDAMYWYRQDPGQGLRLIYYSQIVNDFQKGDIAEGYSVSREKKESFPLTVTSAQKNPTAFYLCASSAARSGANVLTFGAGSRLTVL.

The rearrangement joins TRBV6-1 to TRBJ2-6; D is undetermined. The ends were cut back, 8 bases at V and 2 bases at J, with 10 bases in the middle. Per the germline V gene, CDR1 is MNHNS and CDR2 is SASEGT. This CDR3 is 14 amino acids long. CDR3 loop: CASPRSPGANVLTF. The CDR3 DNA sequence: TGTGCCAGCCCCAGGTCCCCTGGGGCCAACGTCCTGACTTTC.

J is TRBJ1-5 and V is TRBV5-4; D call uncertain. Trimming stripped 3 bases from V and 2 bases from J, with 9 bases between. The CDR3 contains 14 residues. CDR1 and CDR2 (germline): SGHNT, YYREEE (reference sequence). CDR3: CASSWRVGNQPQHF. As DNA, the CDR3 is TGTGCCAGCAGCTGGAGAGTTGGCAATCAGCCCCAGCATTTT.

This clone was seen a few times. The chain couples TRBV11-2 to TRBJ2-1, with 8 bases matching TRBD2. The CDR3 has 15 amino acids. With 0 bases clipped from V and 3 bases from J, the junction kept 1 base outside the gene matches. CDR1 SGHAT and CDR2 FQNNGV come from the germline V gene. CDR3 in amino acids: CASSLEGTSYNEQFF. The CDR3 coding sequence is TGTGCCAGCAGCTTAGAAGGGACTAGCTACAATGAGCAGTTCTTC.

The chain is built from TRBV5-4 and TRBJ1-2; 9 bases are shared with TRBD1. The CDR3 length is 16 residues. Germline loops: CDR1 SGHNT, CDR2 YYREEE (reference sequence). With 3 bases clipped from V and 8 bases from J, the junction kept 14 bases outside the gene matches. The CDR3 DNA follows: TGTGCCAGCAGCTCCGGGACAGGGTACTCGGCGGAAGGCTACACCTTC. It encodes CASSSGTGYSAEGYTF. Supplemented by reference TRBV5-4 and TRBJ1-2, the full variable domain reads ETGVTQSPTHLIKTRGQQVTLRCSSQSGHNTVSWYQQALGQGPQFIFQYYREEENGRGNFPPRFSGLQFPNYSSELNVNALELDDSALYLCASSSGTGYSAEGYTFGSGTRLTVV.

This clone turned up a few times. The chain joins TRBV28 to TRBJ2-3; D not certain. CDR1 is MDHEN and CDR2 is SYDVKM in the germline V gene. CDR3 length: 13 residues. With 7 bases removed from V and 8 bases from J, the gap between germline ends came to 16 bases. In nucleotides, the CDR3 is TGTGCCAGCAACGGGTGGCCCATGGGTACGCAGTATTTT. Its translation is CASNGWPMGTQYF.

The chain is built from TRBV27 and TRBJ2-2; 7 bases line up with TRBD1. The CDR3 totals 18 residues. The germline gives CDR1 MNHEY, CDR2 SMNVEV (reference sequence). The junction had 8 bases not matched to a gene; V was cut back by 0 bases and J by 1 base. As DNA, the CDR3 is TGTGCCAGCAGTTTATCGAGCGGTCGGACAGGGAACACCGGGGAGCTGTTTTTT. It encodes CASSLSSGRTGNTGELFF.

Remarks on this clone: A read error may account for a junction end that differs from germline. This chain joins TRBV7-9 and TRBJ1-6; 7 positions agree with TRBD1. Germline CDR1 reads SEHNR; CDR2 reads FQNEAQ (reference sequence). This CDR3 is built from 14 residues. CDR3 region: CSSSPRTGPSPLHF. The CDR3 DNA sequence: TGTTCCAGCAGTCCTCGGACAGGACCTTCACCCCTCCACTTT.

The chain uses TRBV30 and TRBJ2-2, with D tentatively TRBD1 (6 bases). CDR1 is GTSNPN, CDR2 SVGIG, per germline (reference sequence). V lost 0 bases, J lost 4 bases, and 6 bases lay in between. CDR3 length: 13 residues. In DNA form, the CDR3 reads TGTGCCTGGAGTGTACAGGGCACCGGGGAGCTGTTTTTT. As protein: CAWSVQGTGELFF.

Concerning this clone itself: At one end, the junction sequence differs from germline, possibly due to a read error. The genes are TRBV15 and TRBJ1-1, with D perhaps TRBD1 (6 bases). The CDR3 length is 13 residues. Per the germline V gene, CDR1 is LNHNV and CDR2 is YYDKDF (reference sequence). CDR3 in amino acids: CATSRDWGHPGAF. Written as DNA, the CDR3 is TGTGCCACCAGCAGAGATTGGGGACACCCTGGGGCGTTT. The whole variable domain, filled in from reference TRBV15 and TRBJ1-1, reads DAMVIQNPRYQVTQFGKPVTLSCSQTLNHNVMYWYQQKSSQAPKLLFHYYDKDFNNEADTPDNFQSRRPNTSFCFLDIRSPGLGDTAMYLCATSRDWGHPGAFGQGTRLTVV.

J is TRBJ2-2 and V is TRBV13, with a possible D match to TRBD1 (6 bases). Germline-derived CDR1 and CDR2 are PRHDT and FYEKMQ (reference sequence). The V end was cut by 3 bases, the J end by 3 bases, with 32 bases between. There are 22 residues in the CDR3. The CDR3 nucleotides are TGTGCCAGCAGCTTTAGTCGGCCCCTTAGGGTTGCAGGGGAAGTTGACACCGGGGAGCTGTTTTTT. Translating gives CASSFSRPLRVAGEVDTGELFF.

The CDR3 reads CASSSNNEKLFF. The CDR3 DNA reads as TGTGCCAGCAGTTCTAACAATGAAAAACTGTTTTTT. This chain connects TRBV27 to TRBJ1-4; D not resolved. The length of the CDR3 is 12 residues. Germline values: CDR1 MNHEY, CDR2 SMNVEV (reference sequence). V was clipped by 4 bases and J by 5 bases, with 5 bases between them.

The rearrangement links TRBV11-2 to TRBJ2-3, with 13 positions matching TRBD2. The junction had 9 bases not matched to a gene; V was cut back by 1 base and J by 5 bases. The CDR3 sequence is 18 residues long. Per germline, CDR1 SGHAT and CDR2 FQNNGV. The CDR3 is CASSLVGLAGVREDTQYF. The CDR3 DNA is TGTGCCAGCAGCTTAGTAGGACTAGCGGGAGTAAGGGAAGATACGCAGTATTTT.

The chain recombines TRBV19 with TRBJ2-3; TRBD2 is a possible D gene (5 bases). Germline V gene lookup returns CDR1 LNHDA and CDR2 SQIVND (reference sequence). Deletions cut 6 bases from V and 6 bases from J, with 13 bases between. The CDR3 loop spans 13 amino acids. The CDR3 spells CASSKTNRDTQYF. The CDR3 coding sequence is TGTGCCAGTAGCAAGACTAATAGGGATACGCAGTATTTT.

The rearrangement uses TRBV11-2 and TRBJ2-7, with 7 bases fitting TRBD1. The CDR3 has 15 amino acids. Trimming took 4 bases from V and 3 from J; bases not matched to a gene: 9. Looked up from germline, CDR1 is SGHAT and CDR2 is FQNNGV. The CDR3 nucleotides are TGTGCCAGCAGCTCCCCCCGGACAGGACTCTACGAGCAGTACGTC. Translating it yields CASSSPRTGLYEQYV.

The chain recombines TRBV27 with TRBJ2-1; 8 bases are shared with TRBD2. Germline CDR1 reads MNHEY; CDR2 reads SMNVEV (reference sequence). V trimming: 5 bases; J trimming: 4 bases; junction bases outside the gene matches: 4. This CDR3 contains 14 residues. CDR3 nucleotides: TGTGCCAGCAGTCGTAGCGGGGAATACAATGAGCAGTTCTTC. Its protein is CASSRSGEYNEQFF.

Comments on this clone: The same CDR3 also results from other DNA sequences found in this sample. The chain recombines TRBV6-1 with TRBJ1-2; D might be TRBD1 (5 bases). V lost 2 bases, J lost 2 bases, and 6 bases lay in between. CDR3 length: 13 residues. CDR1 is MNHNS, CDR2 SASEGT, per germline. The CDR3 region is CASSERGNYGYTF. DNA of the CDR3: TGTGCCAGCAGTGAAAGGGGAAACTATGGCTACACCTTC.

This clone has just a few counts. The rearrangement uses TRBV6-1 and TRBJ1-6, with 7 bases matching TRBD1. Germline CDR1 MNHNS, CDR2 SASEGT. V trimming: 2 bases; J trimming: 7 bases; junction bases outside the gene matches: 5. The CDR3 totals 15 residues. In nucleotides, the CDR3 is TGTGCCAGCAGTGAATGGGACAGCGGAAATTCACCCCTCCACTTT. Translated, it gives CASSEWDSGNSPLHF.

This chain uses TRBV6-5 with TRBJ1-4; no clear D. Trimming pared 5 bases from V and 4 bases from J, leaving 5 bases between. Per the germline V gene, CDR1 is MNHEY and CDR2 is SVGAGI. The CDR3 consists of 12 residues. CDR3 in amino acids: CASSEHNEKLFF. CDR3 bases: TGTGCCAGCAGTGAACATAATGAAAAACTGTTTTTT.

The chain uses TRBV7-9 and TRBJ2-5; TRBD1 agrees at 7 bases. Germline-derived CDR1 and CDR2 are SEHNR and FQNEAQ (reference sequence). Trimming at V came to 5 bases and at J to 2 bases, leaving 11 bases not matched to a gene. This CDR3 is 16 amino acids long. The CDR3 DNA is TGTGCCAGCAGCCCACCGTTCCCGGGACAGCAAGAGACCCAGTACTTC. Its protein is CASSPPFPGQQETQYF.